This TCR beta chain was captured in a study of cytomegalovirus exposure and HLA in healthy donors. The study, taken as a whole, reports: A few chains tied to CMV proved CMV antigen-specific in vitro. Reports credit the classifier with highly specific, highly sensitive diagnosis of cytomegalovirus status. Most sequenced TCRs were rare (though some public TCRs occurred in many donors).

Measured with immunoSEQ multiplex PCR; TCRdb has only the in-frame clones, and not every one. The sample has some 110,000 clones; about 87% are singletons. With regard to this clone: Its target is not known.

With 2 bases removed from V and 3 bases from J, the gap between germline ends came to 8 bases. The CDR3 is made up of 15 amino acids. Looked up from germline, CDR1 is KGHSH and CDR2 is LQKENI. The sample consisted of PBMCs. The chain uses TRBV18 and TRBJ2-6; TRBD1 might be the D (6 bases). The receptor's source is a man aged 18 to 30 in good health and CMV-seronegative. The CDR3 sequence: CASSPGTRGANVLTF. The CDR3 DNA reads TGTGCCAGCTCACCAGGGACACGTGGGGCCAACGTCCTGACTTTC.